Below, one T cell receptor (beta chain) is given with its context. The antigen is unknown. The data belong to a study of response to subunit inactivated influenza vaccine. Findings of the study overall: There was a suggestion from the authors that each seasonal influenza vaccination recruits few new T cells.

TCRdb itself ran the RT-PCR reads through MiXCR, one entry per CDR3 protein. Of 300,000 to 350,000 distinct CDR3 sequences listed, just over 20% are singletons. Sequencing was performed on PBMCs from blood, taken approximately 22 months after vaccination. The clonotype was recovered from a man between 50 and 69 years old who received an inactivated influenza vaccine.

The CDR3 region has the DNA TGCAGTGCTAGAGATGACAGGACAGTCTCTTATAATTCACCCCTCCACTTT. Protein product: CSARDDRTVSYNSPLHF. The rearrangement uses TRBV20-1 and TRBJ1-6, with a weak D call TRBD1 (6 bases). In germline, CDR1 is DFQATT, CDR2 SNEGSKA (reference sequence). V was shortened by 0 bases and J by 4 bases, with 16 bases between the two germline ends. This CDR3 has 17 amino acids.